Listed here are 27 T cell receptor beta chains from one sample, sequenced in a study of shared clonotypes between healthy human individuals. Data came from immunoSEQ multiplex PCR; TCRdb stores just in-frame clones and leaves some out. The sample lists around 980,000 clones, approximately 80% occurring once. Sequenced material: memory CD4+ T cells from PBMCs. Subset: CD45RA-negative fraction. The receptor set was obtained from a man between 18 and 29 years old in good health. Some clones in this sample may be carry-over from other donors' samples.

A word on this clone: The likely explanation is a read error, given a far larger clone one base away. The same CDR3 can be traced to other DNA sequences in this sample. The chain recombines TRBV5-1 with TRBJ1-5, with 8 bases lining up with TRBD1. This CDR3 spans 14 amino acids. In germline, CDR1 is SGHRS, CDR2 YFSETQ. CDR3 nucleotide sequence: TGCGCTAGCAGCTCGACAGGGGAAGGACAGCCCCAGCATTTT. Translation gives CASSSTGEGQPQHF.

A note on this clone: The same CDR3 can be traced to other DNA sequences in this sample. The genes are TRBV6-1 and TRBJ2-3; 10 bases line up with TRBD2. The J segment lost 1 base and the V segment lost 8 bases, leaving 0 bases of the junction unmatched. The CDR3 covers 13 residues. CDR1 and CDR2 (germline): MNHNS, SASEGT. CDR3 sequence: CASLAGGTDTQYF. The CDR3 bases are TGTGCCAGCCTAGCGGGAGGCACAGATACGCAGTATTTT.

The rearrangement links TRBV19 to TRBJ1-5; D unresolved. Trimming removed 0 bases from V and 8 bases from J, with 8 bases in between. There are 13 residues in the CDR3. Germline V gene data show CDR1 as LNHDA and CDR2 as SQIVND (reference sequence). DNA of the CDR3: TGTGCCAGTAGTATAGAACCCGGGAAGCCCCAGCATTTT. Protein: CASSIEPGKPQHF.

DNA for the CDR3: TGTGCCAGCTGCCCTAGGGGCGGGGGAAATTTCGAAAAACTGTTTTTT. The encoded protein is CASCPRGGGNFEKLFF. The rearrangement uses TRBV27 and TRBJ1-4, with D maybe TRBD1 (5 bases). This CDR3 contains 16 residues. Germline V CDR1 and CDR2: MNHEY, SMNVEV (reference sequence). Trimming cost V 8 bases and J 8 bases, with 24 bases left between them.

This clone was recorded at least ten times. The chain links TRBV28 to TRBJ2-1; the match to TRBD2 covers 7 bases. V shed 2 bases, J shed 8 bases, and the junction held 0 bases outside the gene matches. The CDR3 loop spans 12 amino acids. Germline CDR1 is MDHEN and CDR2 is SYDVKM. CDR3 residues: CASSLLADEQFF. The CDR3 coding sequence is TGTGCCAGCAGTTTACTAGCGGATGAGCAGTTCTTC.

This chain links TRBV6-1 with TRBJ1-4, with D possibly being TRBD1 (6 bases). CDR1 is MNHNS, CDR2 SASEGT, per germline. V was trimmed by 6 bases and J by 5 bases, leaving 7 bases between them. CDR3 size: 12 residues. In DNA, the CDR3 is TGTGCCAGCAGGAGGGGGAATGAAAAACTGTTTTTT. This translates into CASRRGNEKLFF.

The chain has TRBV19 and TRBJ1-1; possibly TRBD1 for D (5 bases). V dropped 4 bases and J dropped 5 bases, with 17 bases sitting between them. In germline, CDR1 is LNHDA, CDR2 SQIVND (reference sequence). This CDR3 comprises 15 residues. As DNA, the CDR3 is TGTGCCAGTAGTAGGGGACGCCTTGATAAAACTGAAGCTTTCTTT. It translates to CASSRGRLDKTEAFF.

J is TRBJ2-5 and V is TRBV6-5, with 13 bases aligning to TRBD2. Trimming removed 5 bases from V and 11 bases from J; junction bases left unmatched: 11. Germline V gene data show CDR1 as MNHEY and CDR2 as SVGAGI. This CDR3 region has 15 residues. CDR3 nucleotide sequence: TGTGCCAGCAGTGCCCCGGGACTAGCGGGATTGGCTCAGTACTTC. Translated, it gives CASSAPGLAGLAQYF.

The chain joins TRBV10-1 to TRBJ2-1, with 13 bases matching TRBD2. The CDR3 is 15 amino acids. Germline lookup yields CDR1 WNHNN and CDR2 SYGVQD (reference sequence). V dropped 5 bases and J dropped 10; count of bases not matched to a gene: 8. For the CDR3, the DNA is TGCGCCAGCAGTACTGGGACTAGCGGGACCCGGGAGCAGTTCTTC. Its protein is CASSTGTSGTREQFF.

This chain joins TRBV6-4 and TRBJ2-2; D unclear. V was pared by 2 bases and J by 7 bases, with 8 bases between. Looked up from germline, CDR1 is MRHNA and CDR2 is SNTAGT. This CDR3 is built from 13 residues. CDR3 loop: CASSDVPGGELFF. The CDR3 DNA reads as TGTGCCAGCAGTGACGTCCCGGGCGGGGAGCTGTTTTTT.

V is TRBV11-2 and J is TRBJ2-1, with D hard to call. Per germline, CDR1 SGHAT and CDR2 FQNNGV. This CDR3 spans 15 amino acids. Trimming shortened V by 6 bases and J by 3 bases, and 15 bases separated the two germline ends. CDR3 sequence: CASRKEDPYYNEQFF. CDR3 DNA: TGTGCCAGCAGGAAAGAGGACCCCTACTACAATGAGCAGTTCTTC.

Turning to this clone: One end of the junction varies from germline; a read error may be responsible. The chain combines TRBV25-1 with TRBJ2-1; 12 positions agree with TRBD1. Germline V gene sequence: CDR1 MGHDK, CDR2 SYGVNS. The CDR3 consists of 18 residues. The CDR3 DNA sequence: TGTGCTAGCAGTGCCCCTCCGGGACAGGGGGCACGAGACAATGAGCAGTTCTTC. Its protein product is CASSAPPGQGARDNEQFF.

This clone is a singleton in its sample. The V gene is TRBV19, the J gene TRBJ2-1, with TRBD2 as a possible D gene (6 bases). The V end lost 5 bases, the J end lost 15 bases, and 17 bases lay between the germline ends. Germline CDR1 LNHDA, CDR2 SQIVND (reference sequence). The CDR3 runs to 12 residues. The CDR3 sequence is CASSPPGSRLFF. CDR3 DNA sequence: TGTGCCAGTAGTCCCCCCGGGAGCAGGCTGTTCTTC. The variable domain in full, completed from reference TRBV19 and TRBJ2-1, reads DGGITQSPKYLFRKEGQNVTLSCEQNLNHDAMYWYRQDPGQGLRLIYYSQIVNDFQKGDIAEGYSVSREKKESFPLTVTSAQKNPTAFYLCASSPPGSRLFFGPGTRLTVL.

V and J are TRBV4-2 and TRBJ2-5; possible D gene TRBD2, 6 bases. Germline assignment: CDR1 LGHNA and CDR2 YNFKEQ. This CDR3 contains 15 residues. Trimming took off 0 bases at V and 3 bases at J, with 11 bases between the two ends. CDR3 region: CASSQDRTTKETQYF. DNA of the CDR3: TGTGCCAGCAGCCAAGATAGGACTACTAAAGAGACCCAGTACTTC.

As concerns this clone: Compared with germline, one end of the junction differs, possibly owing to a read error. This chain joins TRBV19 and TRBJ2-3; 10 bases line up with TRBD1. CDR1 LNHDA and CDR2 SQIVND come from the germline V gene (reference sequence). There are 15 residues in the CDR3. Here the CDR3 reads CASSLDRGQRDTQYF. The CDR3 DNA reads TGTGCCAGTAGTCTAGACAGGGGGCAGAGAGATACGCAGTATTTT.

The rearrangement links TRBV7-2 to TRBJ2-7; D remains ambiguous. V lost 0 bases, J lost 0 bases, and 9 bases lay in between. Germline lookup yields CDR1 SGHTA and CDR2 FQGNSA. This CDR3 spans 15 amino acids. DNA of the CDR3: TGTGCCAGCAGCTTAGCCCCCCTCGGCTCCTACGAGCAGTACTTC. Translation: CASSLAPLGSYEQYF.

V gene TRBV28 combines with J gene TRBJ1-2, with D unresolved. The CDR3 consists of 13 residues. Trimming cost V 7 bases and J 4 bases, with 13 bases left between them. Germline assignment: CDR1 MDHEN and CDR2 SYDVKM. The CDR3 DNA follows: TGTGCCAGCACCATCTCGGCAGCCTATGGCTACACCTTC. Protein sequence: CASTISAAYGYTF.

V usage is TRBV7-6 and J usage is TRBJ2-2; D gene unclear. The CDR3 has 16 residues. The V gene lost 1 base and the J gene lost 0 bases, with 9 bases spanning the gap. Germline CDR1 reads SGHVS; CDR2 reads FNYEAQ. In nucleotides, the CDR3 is TGTGCCAGCAGCTTAGAGGGCAGCGCGAACACCGGGGAGCTGTTTTTT. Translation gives CASSLEGSANTGELFF.

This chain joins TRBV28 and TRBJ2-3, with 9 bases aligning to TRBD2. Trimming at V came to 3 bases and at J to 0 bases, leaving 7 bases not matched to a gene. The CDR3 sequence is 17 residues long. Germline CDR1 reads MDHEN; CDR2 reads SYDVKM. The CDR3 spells CASSFTSGSSSTDTQYF. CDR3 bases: TGTGCCAGCAGTTTTACTAGCGGGTCCTCTAGCACAGATACGCAGTATTTT. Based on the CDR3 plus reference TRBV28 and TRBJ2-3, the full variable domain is DVKVTQSSRYLVKRTGEKVFLECVQDMDHENMFWYRQDPGLGLRLIYFSYDVKMKEKGDIPEGYSVSREKKERFSLILESASTNQTSMYLCASSFTSGSSSTDTQYFGPGTRLTVL.

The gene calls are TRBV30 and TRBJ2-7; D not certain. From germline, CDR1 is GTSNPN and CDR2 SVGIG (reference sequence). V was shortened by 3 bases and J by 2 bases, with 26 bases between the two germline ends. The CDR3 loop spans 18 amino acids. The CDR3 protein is CAWRAVGFGAGLPYEQYF. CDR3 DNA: TGTGCCTGGAGGGCGGTGGGTTTCGGTGCAGGCCTCCCCTACGAGCAGTACTTC.

This CDR3 is CASRGVSGTDTDTQYF. CDR3 in DNA: TGTGCCAGTAGGGGGGTTAGCGGGACTGACACAGATACGCAGTATTTT. V usage is TRBV19 and J usage is TRBJ2-3; 8 bases are a match to TRBD2. Trimming removed 6 bases from V and 2 bases from J; junction bases left unmatched: 10. The V gene's germline CDR1 is LNHDA and CDR2 SQIVND (reference sequence). The CDR3 consists of 16 residues.

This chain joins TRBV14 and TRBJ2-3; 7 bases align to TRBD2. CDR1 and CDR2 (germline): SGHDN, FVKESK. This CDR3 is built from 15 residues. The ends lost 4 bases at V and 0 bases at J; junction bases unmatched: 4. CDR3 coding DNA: TGTGCCAGCAGCCTTAGCGGGTCTAGCACAGATACGCAGTATTTT. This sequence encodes CASSLSGSSTDTQYF.

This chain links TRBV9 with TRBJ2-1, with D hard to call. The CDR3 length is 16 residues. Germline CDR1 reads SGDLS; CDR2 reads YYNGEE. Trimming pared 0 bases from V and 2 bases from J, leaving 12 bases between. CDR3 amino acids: CASSVDQELTYNEQFF. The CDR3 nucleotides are TGTGCCAGCAGCGTAGATCAGGAGCTCACCTACAATGAGCAGTTCTTC. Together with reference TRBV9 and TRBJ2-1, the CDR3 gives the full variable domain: DSGVTQTPKHLITATGQRVTLRCSPRSGDLSVYWYQQSLDQGLQFLIQYYNGEERAKGNILERFSAQQFPDLHSELNLSSLELGDSALYFCASSVDQELTYNEQFFGPGTRLTVL.

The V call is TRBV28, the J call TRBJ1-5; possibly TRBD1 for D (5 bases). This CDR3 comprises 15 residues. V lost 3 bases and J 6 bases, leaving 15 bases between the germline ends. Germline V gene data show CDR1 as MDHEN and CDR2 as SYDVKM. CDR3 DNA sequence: TGTGCCAGCAGTTTCCCAGGGTTGAGCGTTCAGCCCCAGCATTTT. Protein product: CASSFPGLSVQPQHF.

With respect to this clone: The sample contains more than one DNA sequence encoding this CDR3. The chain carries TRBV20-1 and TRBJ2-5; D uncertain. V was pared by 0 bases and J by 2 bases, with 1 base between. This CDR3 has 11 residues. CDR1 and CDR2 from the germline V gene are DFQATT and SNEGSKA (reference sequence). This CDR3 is CSARDQETQYF. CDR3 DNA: TGCAGTGCTAGAGATCAAGAGACCCAGTACTTC.

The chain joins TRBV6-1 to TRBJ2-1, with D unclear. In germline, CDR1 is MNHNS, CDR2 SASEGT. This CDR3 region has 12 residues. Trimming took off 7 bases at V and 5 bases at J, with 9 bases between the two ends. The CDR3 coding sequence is TGTGCCAGCAAGAACTTCCACAATGAGCAGTTCTTC. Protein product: CASKNFHNEQFF.

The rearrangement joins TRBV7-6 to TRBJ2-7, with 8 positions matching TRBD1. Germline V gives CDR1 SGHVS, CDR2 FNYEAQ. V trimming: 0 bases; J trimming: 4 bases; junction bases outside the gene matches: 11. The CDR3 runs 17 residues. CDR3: CASSLAAGGTTHYEQYF. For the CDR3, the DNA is TGTGCCAGCAGCTTAGCTGCAGGGGGCACTACCCATTACGAGCAGTACTTC.